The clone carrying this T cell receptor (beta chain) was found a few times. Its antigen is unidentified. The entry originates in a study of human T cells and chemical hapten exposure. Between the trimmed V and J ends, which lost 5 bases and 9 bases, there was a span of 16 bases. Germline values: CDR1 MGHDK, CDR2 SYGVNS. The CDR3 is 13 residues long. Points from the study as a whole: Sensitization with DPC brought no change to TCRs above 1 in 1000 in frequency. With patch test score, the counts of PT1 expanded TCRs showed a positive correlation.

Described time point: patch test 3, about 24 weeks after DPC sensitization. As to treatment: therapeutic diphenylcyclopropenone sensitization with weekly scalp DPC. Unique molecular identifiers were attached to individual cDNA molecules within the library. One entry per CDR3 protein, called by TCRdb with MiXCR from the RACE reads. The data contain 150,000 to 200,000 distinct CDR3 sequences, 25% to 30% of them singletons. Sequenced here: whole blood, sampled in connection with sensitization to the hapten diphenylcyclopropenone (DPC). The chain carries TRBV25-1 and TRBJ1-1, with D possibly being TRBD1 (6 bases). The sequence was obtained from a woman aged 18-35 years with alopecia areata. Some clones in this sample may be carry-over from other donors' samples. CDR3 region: CASSTSRQGKAFF. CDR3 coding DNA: TGTGCCAGCAGTACCTCAAGGCAGGGGAAAGCTTTCTTT.